This paragraph covers one T cell receptor beta chain sequence. Its antigen is unknown. The sample is drawn from a study of T cells in Graves' hyperthyroidism and ophthalmopathy. Across the whole study: Peripheral blood was secured at the point of initial diagnosis, before any treatment.

Lactation, pregnancy, other autoimmune disease or uncontrolled infection led to exclusion of patients. The diagnostic basis comprised clinical symptoms, serum thyroxine and TRAb, thyroid ultrasound and orbital computed tomography. Amplification of TCR beta CDR3 regions was performed using RNA transcripts as template. The HTBI primer set served for first-round RT-PCR of the TCR CDR3. TCRdb processed the multiplex PCR reads anew with MiXCR; each CDR3 protein has one entry. The sample has about 420,000 distinct CDR3 sequences, roughly 15% seen once. The germline V gene encodes CDR1 SEHNR and CDR2 FQNEAQ (reference sequence). Losses at the gene ends were 5 bases for V and 8 bases for J; bases not matched to a gene: 12. The CDR3 is 16 residues long. Notes on the study in general: Most expanded thyroid clonotypes above 0.001 recurred in blood.

Sequencing was carried out using blood. This clonotype was sampled from a woman under 30 with Graves' hyperthyroidism. The chain is built from TRBV7-9 and TRBJ2-2, with 9 bases aligning to TRBD2. CDR3 DNA sequence: TGTGCCAGCAGCCAACCCGGGACTAGCACAGAAGGGGAGCTGTTTTTT. This sequence encodes CASSQPGTSTEGELFF.